These 10 T cell receptor beta chains were sequenced from one sample in a study of cytomegalovirus exposure and HLA in healthy donors. Profiled with immunoSEQ multiplex PCR; TCRdb holds only in-frame clones, not every one. The profile shows 110,000 or so clones, 70% to 90% of them singletons. Sequencing input: PBMCs. The receptors were gathered from a woman between 18 and 29 years old in good health and CMV-seropositive.

This clone showed up just a few times. The chain combines TRBV5-4 with TRBJ1-2; 9 nucleotides line up with TRBD1. The germline V gene encodes CDR1 SGHNT and CDR2 YYREEE (reference sequence). The CDR3 loop spans 14 amino acids. V trimming: 4 bases; J trimming: 6 bases; junction bases outside the gene matches: 7. The DNA for the CDR3 is TGTGCCAGCAGCATAGGACAGGGGACGGATGGCTACACCTTC. Protein sequence: CASSIGQGTDGYTF.

This clone was detected a few times. The genes are TRBV9 and TRBJ2-7; weak D call: TRBD1 (6 bases). The V gene lost 3 bases and the J gene lost 6 bases, with 16 bases spanning the gap. The CDR3 is 14 amino acids. Germline loops: CDR1 SGDLS, CDR2 YYNGEE. CDR3 in amino acids: CASSASTGPLEQYF. Written as DNA, the CDR3 is TGTGCCAGCAGCGCCTCGACAGGCCCCCTCGAGCAGTACTTC.

This clone appeared once. This sequence joins TRBV27 and TRBJ1-5; the D gene is possibly TRBD1 (5 bases). V shed 4 bases and J shed 2 bases, with 18 bases lying between them. The CDR3 sequence is 17 residues long. CDR1 and CDR2 from the germline V gene are MNHEY and SMNVEV (reference sequence). For the CDR3, the DNA is TGTGCCAGCAGTTCCTCCGACGGGGGGTCCGGCAATCAGCCCCAGCATTTT. It encodes CASSSSDGGSGNQPQHF.

V and J are TRBV4-1 and TRBJ2-5; 7 nucleotides align to TRBD1. Trimming cost V 4 bases and J 0 bases; bases outside gene matches: 5. The CDR3 has 15 amino acids. Per germline, CDR1 MGHRA and CDR2 YSYEKL. CDR3 amino acids: CASSRGQRYQETQYF. For the CDR3, the DNA is TGCGCCAGCAGCCGGGGACAGCGGTACCAAGAGACCCAGTACTTC.

The J gene is TRBJ2-6, the V gene TRBV11-2; D gene unclear. Germline V gene sequence: CDR1 SGHAT, CDR2 FQNNGV. CDR3 size: 15 residues. Trimming shortened V by 0 bases and J by 6 bases, and 9 bases separated the two germline ends. The CDR3 DNA sequence: TGTGCCAGCAGCTTAGAGATACTCGAGGCCAACGTCCTGACTTTC. Residues: CASSLEILEANVLTF. The full variable domain, its missing parts supplied by reference TRBV11-2 and TRBJ2-6, is EAGVAQSPRYKIIEKRQSVAFWCNPISGHATLYWYQQILGQGPKLLIQFQNNGVVDDSQLPKDRFSAERLKGVDSTLKIQPAKLEDSAVYLCASSLEILEANVLTFGAGSRLTVL.

This clone has a handful of counts. At the DNA level, this CDR3 is encoded by other sequences in the same sample as well. The V call is TRBV9, the J call TRBJ2-7; TRBD2 matches 8 bases. The length of the CDR3 is 14 residues. V dropped 0 bases and J dropped 3; count of bases not matched to a gene: 2. CDR1 and CDR2 (germline): SGDLS, YYNGEE. The CDR3 sequence: CASSVASGSYEQYF. The CDR3 coding sequence is TGTGCCAGCAGCGTAGCGAGCGGGAGCTACGAGCAGTACTTC.

The chain has TRBV6-1 and TRBJ1-5; D might be TRBD1 (5 bases). Germline assignment: CDR1 MNHNS and CDR2 SASEGT. The CDR3 contains 14 residues. V lost 1 base to trimming and J lost 5 bases, with 9 bases between them. Written as DNA, the CDR3 is TGTGCCAGCAGTGAAGGGGGCGCCTATCAGCCCCAGCATTTT. Protein sequence: CASSEGGAYQPQHF.

The chain joins TRBV5-1 to TRBJ2-1; possible D gene TRBD2, 6 bases. The CDR3 has 13 residues. V was trimmed by 6 bases and J by 8 bases, leaving 15 bases between them. CDR1 SGHRS and CDR2 YFSETQ come from the germline V gene. This chain's CDR3 is CASMREARDEQFF. CDR3 bases: TGCGCCAGCATGAGGGAGGCCAGGGATGAGCAGTTCTTC.

The chain is built from TRBV6-5 and TRBJ2-7, with 8 bases fitting TRBD1. This CDR3 is 13 amino acids long. Trimming took 6 bases from V and 3 from J; bases not matched to a gene: 4. Per the germline V gene, CDR1 is MNHEY and CDR2 is SVGAGI. This CDR3 is CASRGTGVYEQYF. The CDR3, as DNA: TGTGCCAGCAGGGGGACAGGAGTCTACGAGCAGTACTTC.

The chain is built from TRBV6-1 and TRBJ1-2, with TRBD1 as a possible D gene (5 bases). V lost 8 bases and J 7 bases, leaving 14 bases between the germline ends. Germline-derived CDR1 and CDR2 are MNHNS and SASEGT. The CDR3 is 12 amino acids. CDR3 sequence reads: CASSDGGVGYTF. The CDR3 DNA is TGTGCCAGCTCTGATGGGGGGGTTGGCTACACCTTC.